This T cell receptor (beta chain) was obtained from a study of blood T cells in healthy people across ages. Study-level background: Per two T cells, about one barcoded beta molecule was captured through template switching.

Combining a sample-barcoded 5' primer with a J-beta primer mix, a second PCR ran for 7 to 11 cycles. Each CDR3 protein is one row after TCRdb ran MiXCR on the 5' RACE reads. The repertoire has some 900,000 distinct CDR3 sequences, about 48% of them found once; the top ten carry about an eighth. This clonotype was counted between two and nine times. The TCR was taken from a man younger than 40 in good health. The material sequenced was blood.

The CDR3 region has the DNA TGTGCCAGCAGTTTAGCCACTAGCGGCCCCTACAATGAGCAGTTCTTC. Residues: CASSLATSGPYNEQFF. The chain has TRBV12-3 or TRBV12-4 and TRBJ2-1; 8 nucleotides match TRBD2. This CDR3 has 16 residues. With 0 bases clipped from V and 2 bases from J, the junction kept 3 bases outside the gene matches.